The clone carrying this T cell receptor (beta chain) was recorded at least ten times. The CDR3 covers 16 residues. Germline CDR1 is DFQATT and CDR2 is SNEGSKA (reference sequence). The ends were cut back, 1 base at V and 4 bases at J, with 19 bases in the middle. This sample stems from a study of T cells in Graves' hyperthyroidism and ophthalmopathy. Amplified TCR beta CDR3 regions derived from RNA transcripts. HTBI primers drove first-round RT-PCR of the TCR CDR3. Via MiXCR, TCRdb re-called the multiplex PCR reads, giving one row per CDR3 protein. The sample has around 280,000 distinct CDR3 sequences; about an eighth are singletons.

The sequencing input was blood. The clonotype was recovered from a woman aged 35 to 49 with Graves' hyperthyroidism. This chain connects TRBV20-1 to TRBJ2-5; no definite D call. The CDR3 nucleotides read TGCAGTGCTAGAGGGATTGGTTGGGATTCCACAGAGACCCAGTACTTC. Amino acid sequence: CSARGIGWDSTETQYF.